These 11 T cell receptor beta chains came from one sample sequenced in a study of T cell responses to AZD1222 COVID-19 vaccine. This table comes from immunoSEQ multiplex PCR, and its TCRdb copy is limited to in-frame clones, with some not included. The sample has 150,000 to 200,000 clones, 85% to 95% seen once. Sequenced material: peripheral blood, taken on day 0 of AZD1222 vaccination. Every receptor here comes from an adult in good health.

The rearrangement links TRBV25-1 to TRBJ2-3, with 7 positions matching TRBD1. CDR3 length: 15 amino acids. Germline V gene sequence: CDR1 MGHDK, CDR2 SYGVNS. With 0 bases clipped from V and 4 bases from J, the junction kept 4 bases outside the gene matches. The CDR3 region is CASSEYRTGPDTQYF. CDR3 nucleotide sequence: TGTGCCAGCAGTGAATATAGGACAGGCCCAGATACGCAGTATTTT.

The chain is built from TRBV7-9 and TRBJ1-1; perhaps TRBD1 as D (5 bases). CDR3 length: 15 residues. Trimming shortened V by 0 bases and J by 4 bases, and 12 bases separated the two germline ends. Germline loops: CDR1 SEHNR, CDR2 FQNEAQ (reference sequence). The DNA for the CDR3 is TGTGCCAGCAGCTTAGCACAGGTTGGAGGCACTGAAGCTTTCTTT. Its protein product is CASSLAQVGGTEAFF.

J is TRBJ2-3 and V is TRBV7-6; perhaps TRBD1 as D (6 bases). Trimming left V 5 bases short and J 1 base short, with 16 bases between. Per germline, CDR1 SGHVS and CDR2 FNYEAQ. The CDR3 length is 16 residues. CDR3 region: CASSLQGIVGTDTQYF. The CDR3 nucleotides are TGTGCCAGCAGCCTACAGGGCATTGTCGGCACAGATACGCAGTATTTT.

The rearrangement links TRBV28 to TRBJ1-5, with D hard to call. The length of the CDR3 is 18 residues. Germline CDR1 is MDHEN and CDR2 is SYDVKM. V was cut by 4 bases and J by 1 base, with 20 bases left in between. This chain's CDR3 is CASSSWMNSVLSNQPQHF. CDR3 bases: TGTGCCAGCAGTTCTTGGATGAACTCAGTGCTGAGCAATCAGCCCCAGCATTTT.

This rearrangement joins TRBV19 to TRBJ2-7; the D gene could be TRBD1 or TRBD2 (5 bases each). The V end was cut by 3 bases, the J end by 2 bases, with 14 bases between. CDR1 LNHDA and CDR2 SQIVND come from the germline V gene (reference sequence). The CDR3 covers 15 residues. The CDR3 region has the DNA TGTGCCAGTAGTATGGTGGGGGAGTGGCCCTACGAGCAGTACTTC. Protein: CASSMVGEWPYEQYF. The whole variable domain, filled in from reference TRBV19 and TRBJ2-7, reads DGGITQSPKYLFRKEGQNVTLSCEQNLNHDAMYWYRQDPGQGLRLIYYSQIVNDFQKGDIAEGYSVSREKKESFPLTVTSAQKNPTAFYLCASSMVGEWPYEQYFGPGTRLTVT.

This chain uses TRBV10-3 with TRBJ2-1; TRBD1 matches 8 bases. Germline values: CDR1 ENHRY, CDR2 SYGVKD. This CDR3 region has 15 residues. After removal of 2 bases from V and 8 bases from J, the junction contained 8 bases not matched to a gene. The CDR3 coding sequence is TGTGCCATCAGTGAGAACAGGGGGTTTCCGGATGAGCAGTTCTTC. Protein sequence: CAISENRGFPDEQFF.

V is TRBV5-4 and J is TRBJ2-3; D is perhaps TRBD2 (6 bases). This CDR3 has 16 residues. The V end was cut by 5 bases, the J end by 4 bases, with 20 bases between. CDR1 is SGHNT, CDR2 YYREEE, per germline (reference sequence). The CDR3 reads CASSRGTPGLPDTQYF. DNA for the CDR3: TGTGCCAGCAGTCGCGGGACTCCAGGGCTCCCAGATACGCAGTATTTT.

V and J are TRBV18 and TRBJ1-4, with D hard to call. Germline lookup yields CDR1 KGHSH and CDR2 LQKENI. The ends were cut back, 3 bases at V and 4 bases at J, with 9 bases in the middle. The CDR3 is 14 residues long. The CDR3 nucleotides are TGTGCCAGCTCACCGGAGGGAGTTAATGAAAAACTGTTTTTT. Translation: CASSPEGVNEKLFF.

The V and J genes are TRBV7-9 and TRBJ2-1, with 8 bases identical to TRBD2. The CDR3 runs 15 residues. V shed 5 bases, J shed 7 bases, and the junction held 10 bases outside the gene matches. Germline V gives CDR1 SEHNR, CDR2 FQNEAQ (reference sequence). Written as DNA, the CDR3 is TGTGCCAGCAGCATAACTAGCGGTTCGAGGAATGAGCAGTTCTTC. Its translation is CASSITSGSRNEQFF. Drawing the rest from reference TRBV7-9 and TRBJ2-1, the complete variable domain is DTGVSQNPRHKITKRGQNVTFRCDPISEHNRLYWYRQTLGQGPEFLTYFQNEAQLEKSRLLSDRFSAERPKGSFSTLEIQRTEQGDSAMYLCASSITSGSRNEQFFGPGTRLTVL.

This chain uses TRBV5-4 with TRBJ2-3; TRBD2 might be the D (6 bases). This CDR3 spans 16 amino acids. Germline V CDR1 and CDR2: SGHNT, YYREEE (reference sequence). Trimming cost V 2 bases and J 1 base, with 14 bases left between them. The CDR3 loop reads CASSFGVGGRTDTQYF. CDR3 DNA sequence: TGTGCCAGCAGCTTCGGTGTGGGGGGACGCACAGATACGCAGTATTTT. Variable domain in full (rest from reference TRBV5-4 and TRBJ2-3): ETGVTQSPTHLIKTRGQQVTLRCSSQSGHNTVSWYQQALGQGPQFIFQYYREEENGRGNFPPRFSGLQFPNYSSELNVNALELDDSALYLCASSFGVGGRTDTQYFGPGTRLTVL.

This chain joins TRBV4-3 and TRBJ1-4; a possible D gene is TRBD1 (6 bases). The CDR3 spans 15 residues. V dropped 0 bases and J dropped 8 bases, with 13 bases sitting between them. Germline CDR1 LGHNA, CDR2 YSLEER. The CDR3: CASSQDTGAREKLFF. As DNA, the CDR3 is TGCGCCAGCAGCCAAGACACGGGGGCGAGAGAAAAACTGTTTTTT.